This TCR beta chain came from a study of CD8 T cells in ankylosing spondylitis. By quantitative 5'-RACE with molecular barcodes, the TCR beta libraries were made. TCRdb recomputed calls from the 5' RACE reads with MiXCR, one row per CDR3 protein. The table lists 300,000 to 350,000 distinct CDR3 sequences, about 14% of them singletons. Losses at the gene ends were 7 bases for V and 8 bases for J; bases not matched to a gene: 6. The CDR3 runs 14 residues. This clonotype was observed a few times. This chain links TRBV12-3 or TRBV12-4 with TRBJ2-1; 12 bases align to TRBD1. This TCR derives from a male donor with ankylosing spondylitis or in good health (not recorded which). Input material: blood, either unsorted or a sorted T cell fraction (not recorded which). The CDR3 DNA is TGTGCCAGCAACCCGGGACAGGGGGCTCATGAGCAGTTCTTC. Its translation: CASNPGQGAHEQFF.